This T cell receptor beta chain was recorded in a study of T cell responses to AZD1222 COVID-19 vaccine. TCRdb's copy holds only in-frame clones and misses some; the assay was immunoSEQ multiplex PCR. Here the sample spans 90,000 or so clones, 80% to 90% being singletons. About this clone itself: The target antigen is unknown.

Regarding the study as a whole: Females made up more of the donors, who were largely white British, and clonal diversity may have come out too low.

V shed 5 bases and J shed 1 base, with 15 bases lying between them. Germline V gene data show CDR1 as SGHTS and CDR2 as YDEGEE. CDR3 length: 15 residues. The material was peripheral blood, obtained on day 0 of AZD1222 vaccination. The rearrangement joins TRBV5-8 to TRBJ1-1; weak D call: TRBD1 (6 bases). The source is an adult in good health. The CDR3 spells CASRGGSTGNTEAFF. The DNA for the CDR3 is TGTGCCAGCAGAGGGGGGTCGACAGGGAACACTGAAGCTTTCTTT.